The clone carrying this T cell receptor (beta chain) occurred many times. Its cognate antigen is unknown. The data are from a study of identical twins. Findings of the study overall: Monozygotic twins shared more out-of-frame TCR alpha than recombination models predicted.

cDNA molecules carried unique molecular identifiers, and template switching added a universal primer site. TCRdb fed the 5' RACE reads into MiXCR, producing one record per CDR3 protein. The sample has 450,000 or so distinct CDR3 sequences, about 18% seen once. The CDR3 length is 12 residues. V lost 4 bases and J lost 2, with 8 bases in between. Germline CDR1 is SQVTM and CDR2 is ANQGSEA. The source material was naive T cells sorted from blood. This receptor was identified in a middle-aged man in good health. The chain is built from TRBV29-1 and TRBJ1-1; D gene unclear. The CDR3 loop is CSVGGINTEAFF. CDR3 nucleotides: TGCAGCGTTGGCGGTATAAACACTGAAGCTTTCTTT.